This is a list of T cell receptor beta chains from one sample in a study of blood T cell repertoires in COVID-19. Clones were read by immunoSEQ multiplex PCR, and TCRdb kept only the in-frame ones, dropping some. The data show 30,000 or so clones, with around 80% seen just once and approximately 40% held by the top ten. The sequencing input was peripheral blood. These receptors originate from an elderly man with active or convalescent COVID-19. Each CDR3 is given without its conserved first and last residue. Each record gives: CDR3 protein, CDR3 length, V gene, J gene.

CDR3 protein: ASSLNPGTGSTDTQY
CDR3 length: 15
V gene: TRBV7-3
J gene: TRBJ2-3

CDR3 protein: SAQTGVTQH
CDR3 length: 9
V gene: TRBV20-1
J gene: TRBJ1-5

CDR3 protein: ASSIGSRGTGNQPQH
CDR3 length: 15
V gene: TRBV19
J gene: TRBJ1-5

CDR3 protein: ASSAGGAGTDTQY
CDR3 length: 13
V gene: TRBV7-2
J gene: TRBJ2-3

CDR3 protein: ASSFTSGSYEQY
CDR3 length: 12
V gene: TRBV5-4
J gene: NA

CDR3 protein: ASSQSTAYEQY
CDR3 length: 11
V gene: TRBV19
J gene: TRBJ2-7

CDR3 protein: ASSPGQGITSYGYT
CDR3 length: 14
V gene: TRBV19
J gene: TRBJ1-2

CDR3 protein: ASSVGQGNGEQY
CDR3 length: 12
V gene: TRBV19
J gene: TRBJ2-7

CDR3 protein: ASSVAWESRYEQY
CDR3 length: 13
V gene: TRBV9
J gene: TRBJ2-7

CDR3 protein: AWSLEITGDYGYT
CDR3 length: 13
V gene: TRBV30
J gene: TRBJ1-2

CDR3 protein: ASSENSPTDTQY
CDR3 length: 12
V gene: TRBV10-1
J gene: TRBJ2-3

CDR3 protein: ASSSLAGPYNEQF
CDR3 length: 13
V gene: TRBV7-2
J gene: TRBJ2-1

CDR3 protein: ASSTKANTEAF
CDR3 length: 11
V gene: TRBV5-1
J gene: TRBJ1-1

CDR3 protein: ASSIGGGPEKLF
CDR3 length: 12
V gene: TRBV19
J gene: TRBJ1-4

CDR3 protein: ASSQDAGSSYNEQF
CDR3 length: 14
V gene: TRBV4-3
J gene: TRBJ2-1

CDR3 protein: ASSLAGGWADTQY
CDR3 length: 13
V gene: TRBV7-3
J gene: TRBJ2-3

CDR3 protein: ASSQVLAGGPDTQY
CDR3 length: 14
V gene: TRBV4-1
J gene: TRBJ2-3

CDR3 protein: ASSQEWGRERSSYNEQF
CDR3 length: 17
V gene: TRBV4-3
J gene: TRBJ2-1

CDR3 protein: ASSSGLTDTQY
CDR3 length: 11
V gene: TRBV28
J gene: TRBJ2-3

CDR3 protein: AGARMGINYGYT
CDR3 length: 12
V gene: TRBV6-5
J gene: TRBJ1-2

CDR3 protein: ASSLEGIRAGDADTQY
CDR3 length: 16
V gene: TRBV7-2
J gene: TRBJ2-3

CDR3 protein: ASSYRGGEWLGELF
CDR3 length: 14
V gene: TRBV7-8
J gene: TRBJ2-2

CDR3 protein: ASSWDRGGGTGELF
CDR3 length: 14
V gene: TRBV5-4
J gene: TRBJ2-2

CDR3 protein: ASSAEGATGELF
CDR3 length: 12
V gene: TRBV25-1
J gene: TRBJ2-2

CDR3 protein: ASSSGLAGVNEQF
CDR3 length: 13
V gene: TRBV5-1
J gene: TRBJ2-1

CDR3 protein: ASRAGAGGVYEQY
CDR3 length: 13
V gene: TRBV28
J gene: TRBJ2-7

CDR3 protein: ASRALAGGPADTQY
CDR3 length: 14
V gene: TRBV25-1
J gene: TRBJ2-3

CDR3 protein: ASTQRGGELF
CDR3 length: 10
V gene: TRBV28
J gene: TRBJ2-2